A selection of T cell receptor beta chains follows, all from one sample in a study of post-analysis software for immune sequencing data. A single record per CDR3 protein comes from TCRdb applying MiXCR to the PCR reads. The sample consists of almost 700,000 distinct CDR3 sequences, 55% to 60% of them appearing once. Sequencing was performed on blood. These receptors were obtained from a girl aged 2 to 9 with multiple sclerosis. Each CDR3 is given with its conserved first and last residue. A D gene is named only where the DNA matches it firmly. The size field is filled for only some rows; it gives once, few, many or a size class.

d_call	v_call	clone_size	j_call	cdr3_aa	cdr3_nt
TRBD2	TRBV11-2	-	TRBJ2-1	CASSLDFVAGGLFF	TGTGCCAGCAGCTTAGATTTCGTAGCGGGGGGCTTGTTCTTC
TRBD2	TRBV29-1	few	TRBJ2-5	CSVDAPGLLAETQYF	TGCAGCGTTGACGCACCGGGACTACTGGCGGAGACCCAGTACTTC
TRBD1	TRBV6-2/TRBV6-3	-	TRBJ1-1	CASSDLTGRTEAFF	TGTGCCAGCAGTGATTTGACAGGGCGGACTGAAGCTTTCTTT
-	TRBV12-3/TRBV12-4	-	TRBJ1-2	CASRVTAYGYTF	TGTGCCAGCAGGGTGACAGCTTATGGCTACACCTTC
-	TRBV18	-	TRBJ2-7	CASSPPSTSYEQYF	TGTGCCAGCTCACCACCGTCTACCTCCTACGAGCAGTACTTC
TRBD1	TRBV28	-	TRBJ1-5	CASSHRGHSNQPQHF	TGTGCCAGCAGCCACAGGGGACATAGCAATCAGCCCCAGCATTTT
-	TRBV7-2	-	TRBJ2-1	CASSLEGYPYNEQFF	TGTGCCAGCAGCTTAGAGGGCTACCCCTACAATGAGCAGTTCTTC
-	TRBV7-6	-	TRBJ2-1	CASSPTVGNEQFF	TGTGCCAGCAGCCCGACGGTCGGGAATGAGCAGTTCTTC
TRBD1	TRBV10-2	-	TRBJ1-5	CASSRDRFEEPQHF	TGCGCCAGCAGTAGGGACAGGTTCGAGGAGCCCCAGCATTTT
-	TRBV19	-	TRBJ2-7	CASSPSRYEQYF	TGTGCCAGTAGTCCTTCCAGGTACGAGCAGTACTTC
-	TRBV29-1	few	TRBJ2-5	CSVVVLADQETQYF	TGCAGCGTTGTGGTTTTAGCGGACCAAGAGACCCAGTACTTC
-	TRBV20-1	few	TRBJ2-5	CSALPDGSQETQYF	TGCAGTGCCCTACCAGACGGCAGTCAAGAGACCCAGTACTTC
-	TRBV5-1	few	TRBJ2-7	CASSLEDGQSDEQYF	TGCGCCAGCAGCTTGGAGGACGGACAGTCAGACGAGCAGTACTTC
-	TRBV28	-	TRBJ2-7	CASSSIDWSSYEQYF	TGTGCCAGCAGTTCTATAGACTGGAGCTCCTACGAGCAGTACTTC
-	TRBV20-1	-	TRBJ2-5	CSARQSFQETQYF	TGCAGTGCTAGACAGTCCTTCCAAGAGACCCAGTACTTC
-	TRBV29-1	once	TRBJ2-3	CSVENADTQYF	TGCAGCGTTGAAAATGCAGATACGCAGTATTTT
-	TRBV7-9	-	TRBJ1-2	CASSLVARLEGEGYTF	TGTGCCAGCAGCTTAGTTGCTAGGCTGGAAGGGGAAGGCTACACCTTC
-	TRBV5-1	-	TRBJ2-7	CACSLDGYEQYF	TGCGCCTGCAGCTTGGACGGATACGAGCAGTACTTC
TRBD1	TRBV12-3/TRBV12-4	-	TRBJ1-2	CASSIGQDYGYTF	TGTGCCAGCAGCATCGGACAGGACTATGGCTACACCTTC
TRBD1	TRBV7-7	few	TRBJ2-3	CASSLGDSFTDTQYF	TGTGCTAGCAGCCTTGGGGACAGTTTCACAGATACGCAGTATTTT
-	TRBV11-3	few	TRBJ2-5	CASRFRRGGGAETQYF	TGTGCCAGCAGGTTCCGGCGGGGAGGGGGCGCTGAGACCCAGTACTTC
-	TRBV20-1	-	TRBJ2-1	CSAILVSHEQFF	TGCAGTGCTATCCTAGTGTCCCATGAGCAGTTCTTC
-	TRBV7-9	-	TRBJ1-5	CASSPLGVYDQPQHF	TGTGCCAGCAGCCCGCTCGGGGTATACGATCAGCCCCAGCATTTT
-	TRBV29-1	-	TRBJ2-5	CSVGGGLGETQYF	TGCAGCGTTGGGGGGGGGCTAGGAGAGACCCAGTACTTC
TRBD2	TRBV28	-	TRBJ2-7	CASSLLAAHDEQYF	TGTGCCAGCAGTCTACTAGCGGCACATGACGAGCAGTACTTC
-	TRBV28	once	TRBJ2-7	CASSSTVAGEQYF	TGTGCCAGCAGCTCGACAGTGGCGGGAGAGCAGTACTTC
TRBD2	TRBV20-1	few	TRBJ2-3	CSASLILAGGIDTQYF	TGCAGTGCTAGCCTCATACTAGCGGGGGGTATAGATACGCAGTATTTT
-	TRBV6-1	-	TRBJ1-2	CASSYADYGYTF	TGTGCCAGCAGCTACGCCGACTATGGCTACACCTTC
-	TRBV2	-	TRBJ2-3	CASSASLVATDTQYF	TGTGCCAGCAGCGCTAGTTTAGTGGCCACAGATACGCAGTATTTT
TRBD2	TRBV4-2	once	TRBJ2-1	CASSQVAGGPSSYNEQFF	TGTGCCAGCAGCCAAGTCGCGGGAGGCCCAAGCTCCTACAATGAGCAGTTCTTC
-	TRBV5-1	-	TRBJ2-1	CASSPSLTNEQFF	TGCGCCAGCAGCCCGAGTTTGACCAATGAGCAGTTCTTC
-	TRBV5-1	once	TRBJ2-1	CASSFREAAEQFF	TGCGCCAGCAGCTTCAGGGAAGCGGCAGAGCAGTTCTTC
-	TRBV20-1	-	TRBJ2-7	CSARGHHEQYF	TGCAGTGCTAGAGGGCATCACGAGCAGTACTTC
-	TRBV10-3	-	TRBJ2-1	CAISEPPRAGQGEQFF	TGTGCCATCAGTGAGCCCCCACGGGCAGGGCAGGGTGAGCAGTTCTTC
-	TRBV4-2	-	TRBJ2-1	CASSQDGTDNPEQFF	TGTGCCAGCAGCCAAGATGGGACTGACAACCCTGAGCAGTTCTTC
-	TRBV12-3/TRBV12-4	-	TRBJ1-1	CASSWNPGQNTEAFF	TGTGCCAGCAGTTGGAACCCGGGACAGAACACTGAAGCTTTCTTT
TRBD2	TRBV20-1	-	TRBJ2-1	CSARVLAGYNEQFF	TGCAGTGCTAGAGTCCTAGCGGGTTACAATGAGCAGTTCTTC
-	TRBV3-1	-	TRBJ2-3	CASSPEEGPNTDTQYF	TGTGCCAGCAGCCCCGAGGAAGGACCAAACACAGATACGCAGTATTTT
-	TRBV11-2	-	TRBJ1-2	CASSLDVDYYGYTF	TGTGCCAGCAGCTTAGATGTGGACTACTATGGCTACACCTTC
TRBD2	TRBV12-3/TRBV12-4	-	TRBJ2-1	CASSFTTSGSYNEQFF	TGTGCCAGCAGTTTTACTACTAGCGGGAGTTACAATGAGCAGTTCTTC
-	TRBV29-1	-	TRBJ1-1	CSVTSLSNTEAFF	TGCAGCGTTACTTCCCTCAGTAACACTGAAGCTTTCTTT
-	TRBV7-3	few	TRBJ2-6	CASSSGTGANVLTF	TGCGCCAGCAGCTCAGGGACTGGGGCCAACGTCCTGACTTTC